Sequencing of this TCR beta chain was carried out in a study of molecular identifiers for immune sequencing clone quantification. Study-wide results and caveats: More than 97% of effector molecules, versus under 1% of naive-cell molecules, belonged to clones above 20 RNA copies. Barcode sharing among identical TCR molecules could make large clones appear smaller. Jurkat TCR RNA from one cell was spiked into approximately 1 million naive cells, and it was reportedly detectable there.

Trimming cost V 3 bases and J 5 bases, with 17 bases left between them. Per the germline V gene, CDR1 is KGHSH and CDR2 is LQKENI. The CDR3 consists of 16 residues. Based on a CD8+CD4-CCR7+CD45RA+ profile, naive CD8 T cells were sorted. This clonotype was seen more than once but under ten times. Its target is unknown. TCRdb itself ran the PCR reads through MiXCR, one entry per CDR3 protein. Altogether about 65,000 distinct CDR3 sequences are present, 15% to 20% being singletons, with the ten largest covering approximately 1.5%. The V and J genes are TRBV18 and TRBJ2-1; perhaps D is TRBD1 or TRBD2 (5 bases each). Sample: naive CD8+ T cells from blood, with Jurkat cell RNA spiked in. Indicated subset: FACS-sorted CD8+CD4-CCR7+CD45RA+ naive T cells. The TCR comes from a human donor in good health. Some libraries in this study had Jurkat cell RNA spiked in. The CDR3 reads CASSPSLGEGDNEQFF. The CDR3 DNA sequence: TGTGCCAGCTCACCCTCCCTCGGGGAAGGGGACAATGAGCAGTTCTTC.